Each of the 28 T cell receptor beta chains below was sequenced from the same sample in a study of control samples from healthy donors and cancer patients. Produced via immunoSEQ multiplex PCR; TCRdb's table is partial and in-frame only. This repertoire shows approximately 110,000 clones, 91% found once; its top ten account for 7.8%. Material: blood. The receptor source for this set is a woman aged 18-29 years in good health.

This chain joins TRBV6-2 or TRBV6-3 and TRBJ1-2; unclear D gene. The V gene's germline CDR1 is MNHEY and CDR2 SVGEGT. This CDR3 is built from 13 residues. Trimming took off 5 bases at V and 4 bases at J, with 11 bases between the two ends. The DNA for the CDR3 is TGTGCCAGCAGTGAGGACGGAGGCTATGGCTACACCTTC. Translating it yields CASSEDGGYGYTF.

The chain carries TRBV18 and TRBJ2-3; D unresolved. CDR3 size: 13 residues. CDR1 is KGHSH and CDR2 is LQKENI in the germline V gene. The V gene lost 3 bases and the J gene lost 5 bases, with 9 bases spanning the gap. The CDR3 bases are TGTGCCAGCTCACCTAGAGCAGAAGATACGCAGTATTTT. This sequence encodes CASSPRAEDTQYF.

The V and J genes are TRBV7-9 and TRBJ2-2; TRBD1 matches at 7 bases. The CDR3 runs to 15 residues. Per the germline V gene, CDR1 is SEHNR and CDR2 is FQNEAQ (reference sequence). Germline trimming cut 5 bases from V and 3 bases from J; bases unmatched to any gene: 6. This CDR3 reads CASSHTTGDTGELFF. CDR3 in DNA: TGTGCCAGCAGCCATACCACAGGGGACACCGGGGAGCTGTTTTTT.

The chain uses TRBV2 and TRBJ2-2; maybe TRBD1 (6 bases). The CDR3 totals 15 residues. In germline, CDR1 is SNHLY, CDR2 FYNNEI. V was clipped by 3 bases and J by 2 bases, with 10 bases between them. The CDR3 DNA is TGTGCCAGCAGTGATGAGGGGGTCAACACCGGGGAGCTGTTTTTT. This sequence encodes CASSDEGVNTGELFF. Using reference TRBV2 and TRBJ2-2 for the parts outside the CDR3, the full variable domain is EPEVTQTPSHQVTQMGQEVILRCVPISNHLYFYWYRQILGQKVEFLVSFYNNEISEKSEIFDDQFSVERPDGSNFTLKIRSTKLEDSAMYFCASSDEGVNTGELFFGEGSRLTVL.

This chain joins TRBV19 and TRBJ2-6; maybe TRBD2 (5 bases). CDR3 size: 15 residues. CDR1 and CDR2 (germline): LNHDA, SQIVND (reference sequence). Trimming stripped 7 bases from V and 4 bases from J, with 14 bases between. The CDR3 spells CASNRGSNGANVLTF. The CDR3 DNA sequence: TGTGCCAGTAACCGGGGTTCGAACGGGGCCAACGTCCTGACTTTC. Filled out from reference TRBV19 and TRBJ2-6, the complete variable domain reads DGGITQSPKYLFRKEGQNVTLSCEQNLNHDAMYWYRQDPGQGLRLIYYSQIVNDFQKGDIAEGYSVSREKKESFPLTVTSAQKNPTAFYLCASNRGSNGANVLTFGAGSRLTVL.

The V gene is TRBV30, the J gene TRBJ2-6; D gene uncertain. CDR1 and CDR2 (germline): GTSNPN, SVGIG (reference sequence). The V gene lost 5 bases and the J gene lost 0 bases, with 2 bases spanning the gap. The CDR3 runs 12 residues. The CDR3 protein is CAWGSGANVLTF. DNA for the CDR3: TGTGCCTGGGGCTCTGGGGCCAACGTCCTGACTTTC.

The chain combines TRBV7-2 with TRBJ2-3, with 9 bases aligning to TRBD2. With 5 bases clipped from V and 5 bases from J, the junction kept 8 bases outside the gene matches. Germline CDR1 and CDR2: SGHTA and FQGNSA. The CDR3 extends over 15 amino acids. Here the CDR3 reads CASSASGASRDTQYF. CDR3 sequence (DNA): TGTGCCAGCAGCGCTAGCGGGGCCTCCCGAGATACGCAGTATTTT.

The chain combines TRBV4-2 with TRBJ1-5; 9 nucleotides match TRBD1. J was trimmed by 2 bases and V by 3 bases; bases with no gene match: 8. The CDR3 runs to 17 residues. Germline V gene data show CDR1 as LGHNA and CDR2 as YNFKEQ. The CDR3 sequence: CASSQILGDRGNQPQHF. The CDR3 bases are TGTGCCAGCAGCCAGATCCTCGGGGACAGGGGCAATCAGCCCCAGCATTTT.

This chain connects TRBV5-1 to TRBJ2-1; 14 bases map to TRBD2. From germline, CDR1 is SGHRS and CDR2 YFSETQ. The CDR3 covers 16 residues. The J segment lost 8 bases and the V segment lost 4 bases, leaving 8 bases of the junction unmatched. For the CDR3, the DNA is TGCGCCAGCAGCACTAGGACTAGCGGGAGGTCCGATGAGCAGTTCTTC. This translates into CASSTRTSGRSDEQFF.

The V gene is TRBV18, the J gene TRBJ1-1; D unclear. The CDR3 is made up of 15 amino acids. Germline V lookup: CDR1 KGHSH, CDR2 LQKENI. Trimming left V 8 bases short and J 0 bases short, with 16 bases between. The CDR3, as DNA: TGTGCCAGCCGCTTAAGCGGGGAACTGAACACTGAAGCTTTCTTT. Protein: CASRLSGELNTEAFF.

The V and J genes are TRBV30 and TRBJ2-7; perhaps TRBD1 as D (6 bases). Germline loops: CDR1 GTSNPN, CDR2 SVGIG (reference sequence). The V end lost 0 bases, the J end lost 2 bases, and 11 bases lay between the germline ends. This CDR3 spans 14 amino acids. CDR3 protein: CAWSVRDTTYEQYF. DNA of the CDR3: TGTGCCTGGAGTGTTAGGGACACCACCTACGAGCAGTACTTC.

CDR3 nucleotide sequence: TGTGCCAGCAGTGGTAGGAGCAATCAGCCCCAGCATTTT. As protein: CASSGRSNQPQHF. The V and J genes are TRBV2 and TRBJ1-5, with D unresolved. Trimming removed 4 bases at V and 1 base at J, with 5 bases between. Germline CDR1 and CDR2: SNHLY and FYNNEI. This CDR3 is built from 13 residues.

The genes are TRBV9 and TRBJ2-3, with 10 bases fitting TRBD1. Germline CDR1 and CDR2: SGDLS and YYNGEE. The CDR3 has 15 amino acids. The V gene end was trimmed by 4 bases and the J gene end by 6 bases; junction bases not matched to a gene: 8. CDR3 coding DNA: TGTGCCAGCAGCTCAAAGACAGGGGGCTGGGATACGCAGTATTTT. It translates to CASSSKTGGWDTQYF. The full variable domain, rest sourced from reference TRBV9 and TRBJ2-3, is DSGVTQTPKHLITATGQRVTLRCSPRSGDLSVYWYQQSLDQGLQFLIQYYNGEERAKGNILERFSAQQFPDLHSELNLSSLELGDSALYFCASSSKTGGWDTQYFGPGTRLTVL.

This sequence joins TRBV28 and TRBJ2-1; a possible D gene is TRBD2 (6 bases). Looked up from germline, CDR1 is MDHEN and CDR2 is SYDVKM. The germline V and J ends were trimmed by 4 bases and 0 bases, with 16 bases remaining between them. This CDR3 has 17 residues. The CDR3: CASSSPQRASSYNEQFF. CDR3 DNA: TGTGCCAGCAGTTCCCCTCAGCGGGCCAGCTCCTACAATGAGCAGTTCTTC.

The chain joins TRBV29-1 to TRBJ1-6; D possibly corresponds to TRBD1 (6 bases). The CDR3 length is 14 residues. Germline-derived CDR1 and CDR2 are SQVTM and ANQGSEA. V lost 1 base to trimming and J lost 9 bases, with 13 bases between them. In DNA, the CDR3 is TGCAGCGTTGAAGTACAGGGCAAGGGTTCACCCCTCCACTTT. Its protein is CSVEVQGKGSPLHF.

This chain uses TRBV11-1 with TRBJ2-1; 10 bases map to TRBD2. CDR1 and CDR2 from the germline V gene are SGHAT and FQDESV (reference sequence). There are 15 residues in the CDR3. With V trimmed by 1 base and J by 3 bases, 0 bases remained unmatched. CDR3 region: CASSLGLAGYNEQFF. DNA of the CDR3: TGTGCCAGCAGCTTAGGACTAGCGGGCTACAATGAGCAGTTCTTC.

This chain links TRBV7-2 with TRBJ2-5; maybe TRBD2 (6 bases). CDR1 is SGHTA and CDR2 is FQGNSA in the germline V gene. The CDR3 extends over 16 amino acids. Between the trimmed V and J ends, which lost 4 bases and 4 bases, there was a span of 19 bases. The CDR3 region has the DNA TGTGCCAGCAGCTCCGGACGGGACTTCCGACCAGAGACCCAGTACTTC. Its protein is CASSSGRDFRPETQYF.

The V and J genes are TRBV6-2 or TRBV6-3 and TRBJ2-7; tentatively, D is TRBD2 (5 bases). Germline V gene sequence: CDR1 MNHEY, CDR2 SVGEGT. Trimming pared 5 bases from V and 6 bases from J, leaving 11 bases between. This CDR3 is 12 amino acids long. CDR3 in amino acids: CASSLAVFEQYF. CDR3 nucleotide sequence: TGTGCCAGCAGTCTAGCTGTATTCGAGCAGTACTTC.

The CDR3 DNA is TGTGCCAGCAGCTTGCCCCCGGAGACCCAGTACTTC. This codes for CASSLPPETQYF. The chain employs TRBV5-4 and TRBJ2-5; D is unclear. Germline loops: CDR1 SGHNT, CDR2 YYREEE (reference sequence). This CDR3 comprises 12 residues. Trimming removed 1 base from V and 5 bases from J, with 6 bases in between.

J is TRBJ2-7 and V is TRBV10-3; possible D gene TRBD2, 6 bases. CDR1 and CDR2 from the germline V gene are ENHRY and SYGVKD. There are 13 residues in the CDR3. V was trimmed by 4 bases and J by 0 bases, leaving 7 bases between them. The CDR3 reads CAISAGDSYEQYF. DNA for the CDR3: TGTGCCATCAGTGCGGGGGACTCCTACGAGCAGTACTTC.

The V gene is TRBV9, the J gene TRBJ2-5; the D is unclear. Looked up from germline, CDR1 is SGDLS and CDR2 is YYNGEE. V dropped 0 bases and J dropped 1 base, with 4 bases sitting between them. The CDR3 covers 13 residues. CDR3 sequence (DNA): TGTGCCAGCAGCGTAGTCCCCCAAGAGACCCAGTACTTC. Protein product: CASSVVPQETQYF.

This sequence joins TRBV28 and TRBJ2-3, with a weak D call TRBD2 (6 bases). V was cut by 3 bases and J by 7 bases, with 17 bases left in between. CDR3 length: 15 amino acids. Looked up from germline, CDR1 is MDHEN and CDR2 is SYDVKM. CDR3 sequence (DNA): TGTGCCAGCAGTTTGGGGGAAATACTAGCTCATACGCAGTATTTT. It codes for CASSLGEILAHTQYF.

V usage is TRBV28 and J usage is TRBJ2-5; a weak D match, TRBD1 (5 bases). V lost 1 base and J lost 4, with 7 bases in between. The CDR3 has 13 residues. CDR1 is MDHEN, CDR2 SYDVKM, per germline. In nucleotides, the CDR3 is TGTGCCAGCAGTTTATTGGGGCTAGAGACCCAGTACTTC. This sequence encodes CASSLLGLETQYF.

The rearrangement joins TRBV30 to TRBJ2-3, with a possible D match to TRBD1 (5 bases). Trimming shortened V by 1 base and J by 2 bases, and 13 bases separated the two germline ends. This CDR3 region has 15 residues. The germline V gene encodes CDR1 GTSNPN and CDR2 SVGIG (reference sequence). CDR3 in amino acids: CAWSAGTGPTDTQYF. The DNA for the CDR3 is TGTGCCTGGAGTGCGGGCACAGGACCCACAGATACGCAGTATTTT.

This clone was seen only a few times. The CDR3 region is CASTTGYTEAFF. CDR3 nucleotide sequence: TGTGCCAGTACGACAGGGTACACTGAAGCTTTCTTT. The V call is TRBV19, the J call TRBJ1-1; 7 bases are a match to TRBD1. J lost 3 bases, V lost 7 bases, and 2 bases had no gene match. Germline V gene lookup returns CDR1 LNHDA and CDR2 SQIVND (reference sequence). This CDR3 spans 12 amino acids.

The rearrangement joins TRBV24-1 to TRBJ2-1; the match to TRBD2 covers 12 bases. The V gene end was trimmed by 4 bases and the J gene end by 4 bases; junction bases not matched to a gene: 1. Germline CDR1 and CDR2: KGHDR and SFDVKD. The length of the CDR3 is 15 residues. The CDR3 region is CATSETSGRYNEQFF. DNA of the CDR3: TGTGCCACCAGTGAGACTAGCGGGAGATACAATGAGCAGTTCTTC.

The gene calls are TRBV3-1 (or the pseudogene TRBV3-2) and TRBJ2-2; D is unclear. The V end was cut by 2 bases, the J end by 4 bases, with 2 bases between. Germline V lookup: CDR1 LGHDT, CDR2 YNNKEL (reference sequence). CDR3 size: 12 residues. CDR3 sequence reads: CASSQITGELFF. CDR3 coding DNA: TGTGCCAGCAGCCAAATCACCGGGGAGCTGTTTTTT.

The chain uses TRBV4-1 and TRBJ2-5, with D unclear. Trimming stripped 1 base from V and 6 bases from J, with 9 bases between. The germline V gene encodes CDR1 MGHRA and CDR2 YSYEKL. The length of the CDR3 is 13 residues. CDR3 loop: CASSQVWAQTQYF. In DNA form, the CDR3 reads TGCGCCAGCAGCCAAGTCTGGGCACAGACCCAGTACTTC.